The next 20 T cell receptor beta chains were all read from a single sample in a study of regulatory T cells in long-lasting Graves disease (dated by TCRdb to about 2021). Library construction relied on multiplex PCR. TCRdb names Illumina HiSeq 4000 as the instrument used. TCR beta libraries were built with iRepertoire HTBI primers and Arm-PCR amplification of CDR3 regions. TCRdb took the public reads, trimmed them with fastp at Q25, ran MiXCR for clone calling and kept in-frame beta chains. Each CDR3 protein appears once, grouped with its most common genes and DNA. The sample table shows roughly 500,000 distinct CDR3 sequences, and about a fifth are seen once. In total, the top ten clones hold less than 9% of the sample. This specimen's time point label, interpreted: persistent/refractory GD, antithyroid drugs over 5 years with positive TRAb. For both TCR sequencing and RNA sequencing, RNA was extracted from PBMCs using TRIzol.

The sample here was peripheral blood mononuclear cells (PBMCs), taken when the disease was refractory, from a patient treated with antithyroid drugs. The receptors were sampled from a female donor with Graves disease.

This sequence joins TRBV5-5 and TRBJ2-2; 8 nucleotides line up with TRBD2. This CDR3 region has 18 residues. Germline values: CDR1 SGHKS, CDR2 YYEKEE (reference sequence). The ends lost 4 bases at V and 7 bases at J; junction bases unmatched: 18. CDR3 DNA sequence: TGTGCCAGCAGCCCCGGGACTAGGCCCCCGGCGCAGGGCGGGGAGCTGTTTTTT. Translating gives CASSPGTRPPAQGGELFF.

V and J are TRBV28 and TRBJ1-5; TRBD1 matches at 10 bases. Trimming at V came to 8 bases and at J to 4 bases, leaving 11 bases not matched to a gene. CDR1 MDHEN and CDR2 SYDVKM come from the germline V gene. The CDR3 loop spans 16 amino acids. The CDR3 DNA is TGTGCCAGCGGTCTACTCGGGGGACAGGGGAATCAGCCCCAGCATTTT. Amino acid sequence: CASGLLGGQGNQPQHF. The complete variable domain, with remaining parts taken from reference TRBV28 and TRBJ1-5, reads DVKVTQSSRYLVKRTGEKVFLECVQDMDHENMFWYRQDPGLGLRLIYFSYDVKMKEKGDIPEGYSVSREKKERFSLILESASTNQTSMYLCASGLLGGQGNQPQHFGDGTRLSIL.

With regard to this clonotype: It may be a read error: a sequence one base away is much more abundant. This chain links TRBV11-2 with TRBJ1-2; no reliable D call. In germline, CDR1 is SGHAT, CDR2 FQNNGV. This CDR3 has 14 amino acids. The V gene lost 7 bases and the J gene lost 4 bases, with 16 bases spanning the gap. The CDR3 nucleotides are TGTGCCAGCAATACGGCGCACCAGGCCTATGGCTACACCTTC. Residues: CASNTAHQAYGYTF.

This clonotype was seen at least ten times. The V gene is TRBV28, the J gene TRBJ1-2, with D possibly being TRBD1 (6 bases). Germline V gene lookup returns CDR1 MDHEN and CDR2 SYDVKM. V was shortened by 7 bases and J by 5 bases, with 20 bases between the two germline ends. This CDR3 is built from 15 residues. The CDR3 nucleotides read TGTGCCAGCACCCCGGGGGGATTGCAGGGGTATGGCTACACCTTC. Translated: CASTPGGLQGYGYTF.

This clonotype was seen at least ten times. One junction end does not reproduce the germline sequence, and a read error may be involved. CDR3 nucleotide sequence: TGTGCCAGCAGTTACCCCGACAGCGCCCCCCAAGAGACCCAGCACTTC. As protein: CASSYPDSAPQETQHF. The chain recombines TRBV6-2 or TRBV6-3 with TRBJ2-5; D perhaps matches TRBD1 (5 bases). The CDR3 is 16 residues long. From germline, CDR1 is MNHEY and CDR2 SVGEGT.

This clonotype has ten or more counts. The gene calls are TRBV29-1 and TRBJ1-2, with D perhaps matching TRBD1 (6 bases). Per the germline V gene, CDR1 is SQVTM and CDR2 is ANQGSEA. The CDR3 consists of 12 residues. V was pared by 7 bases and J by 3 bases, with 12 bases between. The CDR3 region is CSATDSDYGYTF. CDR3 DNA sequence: TGCAGCGCCACGGACAGCGACTATGGCTACACCTTC.

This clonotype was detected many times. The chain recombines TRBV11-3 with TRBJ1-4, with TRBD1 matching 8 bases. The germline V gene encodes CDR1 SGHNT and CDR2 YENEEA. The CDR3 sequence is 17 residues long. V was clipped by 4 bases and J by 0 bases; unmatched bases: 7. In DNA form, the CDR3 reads TGTGCCAGCAGCTCCGGACAGGGAGAAGCAACTAATGAAAAACTGTTTTTT. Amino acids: CASSSGQGEATNEKLFF.

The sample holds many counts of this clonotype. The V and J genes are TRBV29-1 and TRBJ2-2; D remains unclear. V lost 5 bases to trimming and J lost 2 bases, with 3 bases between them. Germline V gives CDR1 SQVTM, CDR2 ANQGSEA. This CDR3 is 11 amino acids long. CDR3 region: CSVFNTGELFF. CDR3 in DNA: TGCAGCGTTTTTAACACCGGGGAGCTGTTTTTT.

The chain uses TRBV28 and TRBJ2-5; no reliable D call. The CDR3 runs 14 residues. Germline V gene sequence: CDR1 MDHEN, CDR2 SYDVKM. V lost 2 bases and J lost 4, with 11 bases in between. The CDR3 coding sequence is TGTGCCAGCAGTTTAATTGGCCCGGGAGAGACCCAGTACTTC. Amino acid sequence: CASSLIGPGETQYF.

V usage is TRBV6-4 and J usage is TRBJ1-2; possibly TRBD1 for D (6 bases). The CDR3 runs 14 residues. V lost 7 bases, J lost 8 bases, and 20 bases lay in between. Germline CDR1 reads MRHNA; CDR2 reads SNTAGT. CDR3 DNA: TGTGCCAGCATAGAGCGGACAGCGCCACGCGGCTACACCTTC. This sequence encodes CASIERTAPRGYTF.

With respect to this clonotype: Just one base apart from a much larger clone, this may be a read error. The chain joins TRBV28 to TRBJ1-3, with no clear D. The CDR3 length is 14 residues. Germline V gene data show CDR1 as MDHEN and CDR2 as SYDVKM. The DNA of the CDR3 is TGTGCCAGCAGTTTACCTTCAGGTGGAAGCACCATATATTTT. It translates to CASSLPSGGSTIYF.

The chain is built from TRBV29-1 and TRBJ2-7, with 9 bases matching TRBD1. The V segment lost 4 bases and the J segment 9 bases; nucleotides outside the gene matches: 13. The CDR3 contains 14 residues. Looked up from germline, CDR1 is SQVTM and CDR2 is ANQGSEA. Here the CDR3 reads CSVGWDRDIGGQYF. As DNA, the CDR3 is TGCAGCGTTGGTTGGGACAGGGATATTGGGGGGCAGTACTTC.

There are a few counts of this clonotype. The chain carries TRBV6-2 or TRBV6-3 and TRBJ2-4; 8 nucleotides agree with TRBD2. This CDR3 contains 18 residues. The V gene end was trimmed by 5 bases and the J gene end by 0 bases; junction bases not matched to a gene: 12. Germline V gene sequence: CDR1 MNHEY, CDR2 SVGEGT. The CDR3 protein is CASSEQLAGLLAKNIQYF. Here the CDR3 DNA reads TGTGCCAGCAGTGAACAATTAGCGGGGCTTCTAGCCAAAAACATTCAGTACTTC.

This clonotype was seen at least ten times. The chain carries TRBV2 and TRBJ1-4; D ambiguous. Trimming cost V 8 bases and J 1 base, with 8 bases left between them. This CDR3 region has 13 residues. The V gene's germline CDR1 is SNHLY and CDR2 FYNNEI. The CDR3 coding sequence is TGTGCCAGCGGCAGTTTAACTAATGAAAAACTGTTTTTT. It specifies CASGSLTNEKLFF. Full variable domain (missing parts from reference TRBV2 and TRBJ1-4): EPEVTQTPSHQVTQMGQEVILRCVPISNHLYFYWYRQILGQKVEFLVSFYNNEISEKSEIFDDQFSVERPDGSNFTLKIRSTKLEDSAMYFCASGSLTNEKLFFGSGTQLSVL.

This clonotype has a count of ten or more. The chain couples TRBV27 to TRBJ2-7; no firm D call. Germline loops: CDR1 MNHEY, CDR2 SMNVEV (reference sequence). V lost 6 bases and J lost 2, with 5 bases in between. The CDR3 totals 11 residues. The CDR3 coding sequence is TGTGCCAGCAGCAATACCTACGAGCAGTACTTC. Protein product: CASSNTYEQYF.

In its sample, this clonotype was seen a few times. The CDR3, as DNA: TGTGCCATCAGTGGGGGTCTCTCCTACGAGCAGTACTTC. Encoded protein: CAISGGLSYEQYF. V and J are TRBV10-3 and TRBJ2-7; D gene uncertain. Deletions cut 4 bases from V and 0 bases from J, with 7 bases between. The CDR3 length is 13 residues. Germline V lookup: CDR1 ENHRY, CDR2 SYGVKD.

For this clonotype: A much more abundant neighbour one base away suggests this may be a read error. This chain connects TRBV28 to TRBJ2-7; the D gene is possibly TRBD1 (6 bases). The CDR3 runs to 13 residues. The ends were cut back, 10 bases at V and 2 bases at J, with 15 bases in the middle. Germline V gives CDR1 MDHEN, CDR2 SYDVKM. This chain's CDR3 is CATRQVSTYEQYF. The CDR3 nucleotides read TGTGCCACCAGACAGGTGTCGACCTACGAGCAGTACTTC.

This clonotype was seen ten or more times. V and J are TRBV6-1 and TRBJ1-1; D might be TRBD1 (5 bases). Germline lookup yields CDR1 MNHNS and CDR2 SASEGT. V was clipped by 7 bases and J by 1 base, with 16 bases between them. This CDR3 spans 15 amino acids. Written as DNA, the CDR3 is TGTGCCAGCACTAAGGGACCGAGGGGGAACACTGAAGCTTTCTTT. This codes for CASTKGPRGNTEAFF.

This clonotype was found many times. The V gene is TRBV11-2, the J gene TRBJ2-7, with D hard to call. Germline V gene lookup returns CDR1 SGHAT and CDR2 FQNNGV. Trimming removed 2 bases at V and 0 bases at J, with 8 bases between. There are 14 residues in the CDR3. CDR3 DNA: TGTGCCAGCAGCTTATCCGCAGGCTCCTACGAGCAGTACTTC. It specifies CASSLSAGSYEQYF.

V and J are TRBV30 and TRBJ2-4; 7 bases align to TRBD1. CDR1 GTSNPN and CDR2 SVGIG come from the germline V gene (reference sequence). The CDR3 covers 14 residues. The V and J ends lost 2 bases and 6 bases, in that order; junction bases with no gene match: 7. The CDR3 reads CAWSSTGAANIQYF. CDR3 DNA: TGTGCCTGGAGTTCTACAGGGGCGGCAAACATTCAGTACTTC.